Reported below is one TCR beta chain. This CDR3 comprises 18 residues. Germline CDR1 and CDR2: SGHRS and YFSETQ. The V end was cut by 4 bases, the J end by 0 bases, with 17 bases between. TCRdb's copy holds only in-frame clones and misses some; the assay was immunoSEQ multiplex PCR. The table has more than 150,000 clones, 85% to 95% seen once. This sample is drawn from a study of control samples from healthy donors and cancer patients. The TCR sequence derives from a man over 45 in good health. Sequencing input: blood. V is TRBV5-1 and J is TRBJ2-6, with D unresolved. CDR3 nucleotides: TGCGCCAGCAGCCTTAAGGGATCAACCCACTCTGGGGCCAACGTCCTGACTTTC. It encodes CASSLKGSTHSGANVLTF.